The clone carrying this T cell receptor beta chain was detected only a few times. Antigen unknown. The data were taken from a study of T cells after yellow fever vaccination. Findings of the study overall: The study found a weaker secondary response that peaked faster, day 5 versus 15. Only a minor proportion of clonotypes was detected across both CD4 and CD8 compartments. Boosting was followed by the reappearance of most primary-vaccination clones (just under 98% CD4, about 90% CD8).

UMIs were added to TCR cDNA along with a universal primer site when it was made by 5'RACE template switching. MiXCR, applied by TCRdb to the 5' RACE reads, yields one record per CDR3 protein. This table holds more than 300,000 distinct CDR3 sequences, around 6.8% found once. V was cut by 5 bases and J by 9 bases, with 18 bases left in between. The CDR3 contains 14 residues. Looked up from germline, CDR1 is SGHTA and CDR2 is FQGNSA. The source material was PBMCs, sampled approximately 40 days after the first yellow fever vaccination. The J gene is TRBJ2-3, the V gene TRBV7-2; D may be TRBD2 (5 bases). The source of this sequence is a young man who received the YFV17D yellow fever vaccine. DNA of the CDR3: TGTGCCAGCAGCCTCCTCGAGGGAGCTGGGACGCAGTATTTT. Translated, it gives CASSLLEGAGTQYF.